This paragraph reports one T cell receptor (beta chain). Libraries were prepared by immunoSEQ multiplex PCR; TCRdb keeps only in-frame clonotypes and omits some of them. The sample lists around 130,000 clones; around 80% were seen once. This entry comes from a study of blood T cell repertoires in COVID-19. Across the study: From the United States, Italy and Spain came samples of acute and convalescent COVID-19. The analysed material was cDNA or gDNA that came from T cells, B-cell-depleted T cells, or PBMCs.

The CDR3 spans 17 residues. V gave up 0 bases and J gave up 0 bases, with 14 bases separating them. The V gene's germline CDR1 is MNHNS and CDR2 SASEGT. Sequenced: peripheral blood. The chain employs TRBV6-1 and TRBJ1-2; D unresolved. This sequence was found in a human donor in a cohort sampled during active COVID-19. The CDR3: CASSEAWVAAANYGYTF. The CDR3 DNA reads as TGTGCCAGCAGTGAAGCGTGGGTTGCGGCCGCTAACTATGGCTACACCTTC.